These T cell receptor beta chains were read from a single sample in a study of radiation and T cells in renal cell carcinoma. The protocol was immunoSEQ multiplex PCR, while the TCRdb copy is restricted to in-frame clones and leaves out a portion. This sample has 90,000 to 100,000 clones, with around 84% found just once. The sequencing here drew on blood, taken from a patient whose treatment included radiotherapy and nephrectomy. The receptors here all came from a man aged 55 to 70 with renal cell carcinoma. Each CDR3 is given with its conserved first and last residue. The D gene is left open where the match is weak. Not every row has a clone size; where given, it reads once, few, many or a size class.

V gene	D gene	clone size	J gene	CDR3 protein	CDR3 DNA
TRBV28	NA	many	TRBJ2-4	CASSLYPLAKNIQYF	TGTGCCAGCAGTTTATACCCACTAGCCAAAAACATTCAGTACTTC
TRBV6-5	NA	NA	TRBJ2-1	CASGVNAWDEQFF	TGTGCCAGCGGAGTTAATGCTTGGGATGAGCAGTTCTTC
TRBV11-2	NA	once	TRBJ2-7	CASSLERTTYEQYF	TGTGCCAGCAGCTTAGAGAGGACAACCTACGAGCAGTACTTC
TRBV15	NA	NA	TRBJ2-7	CATSRDPGYEQYF	TGTGCCACCAGCAGAGACCCGGGATACGAGCAGTACTTC
TRBV28	TRBD2	NA	TRBJ2-5	CASRLDGGTETQYF	TGTGCCAGCAGACTTGACGGGGGGACAGAGACCCAGTACTTC
TRBV7-6	NA	NA	TRBJ2-1	CASSLGSYNEQFF	TGTGCCAGCAGCTTAGGGAGTTACAATGAGCAGTTCTTC
TRBV7-2	NA	NA	TRBJ2-7	CASSLQVLSYEQYF	TGTGCCAGCAGCCTACAGGTGCTCTCCTACGAGCAGTACTTC
TRBV15	NA	NA	TRBJ2-7	CATSRERLANEQYF	TGTGCCACCAGCAGAGAGCGTTTGGCTAACGAGCAGTACTTC
TRBV7-2	TRBD2	NA	TRBJ2-3	CASSLSGRAPDTQYF	TGTGCCAGCAGCTTAAGTGGGAGGGCCCCAGATACGCAGTATTTT
TRBV11-2	NA	NA	TRBJ2-5	CASSLPRGLETQYF	TGTGCCAGCAGCCTACCCCGGGGGTTAGAGACCCAGTACTTC
TRBV29-1	NA	NA	TRBJ2-3	CSVFSADTQYF	TGCAGCGTATTTTCAGCCGATACGCAGTATTTT
TRBV11-2	NA	once	TRBJ2-2	CASSLGRADTGELFF	TGTGCCAGCAGCTTGGGAAGGGCCGACACCGGGGAGCTGTTTTTT
TRBV6-7	NA	many	TRBJ2-6	CASSYLTGTGANVLTF	TGTGCCAGCAGTTACCTCACAGGGACCGGGGCCAACGTCCTGACTTTC